This T cell receptor beta chain appears in the sequencing data of a study of response to subunit inactivated influenza vaccine. TCRdb processed the RT-PCR reads anew with MiXCR; each CDR3 protein has one entry. The repertoire consists of about 650,000 distinct CDR3 sequences, with 13% to 15% occurring once and the leading ten covering about 7.6%. The germline V gene has CDR1 MNHEY and CDR2 SVGAGI. The CDR3 length is 15 residues. The V end lost 2 bases, the J end lost 1 base, and 8 bases lay between the germline ends. General study results and limits: Few additional T cells are recruited per seasonal influenza vaccination, authors suggested.

Note on this clonotype: Its antigen remains unidentified.

The chain has TRBV6-5 and TRBJ2-2, with D perhaps TRBD1 (5 bases). The sequence came from a man in his forties or fifties who received an inactivated influenza vaccine. The sequenced sample was PBMCs from blood, obtained 14 to 15 days before vaccination. CDR3 coding DNA: TGTGCCAGCAGTTACATTACAGGGAACACCGGGGAGCTGTTTTTT. It is translated as CASSYITGNTGELFF.